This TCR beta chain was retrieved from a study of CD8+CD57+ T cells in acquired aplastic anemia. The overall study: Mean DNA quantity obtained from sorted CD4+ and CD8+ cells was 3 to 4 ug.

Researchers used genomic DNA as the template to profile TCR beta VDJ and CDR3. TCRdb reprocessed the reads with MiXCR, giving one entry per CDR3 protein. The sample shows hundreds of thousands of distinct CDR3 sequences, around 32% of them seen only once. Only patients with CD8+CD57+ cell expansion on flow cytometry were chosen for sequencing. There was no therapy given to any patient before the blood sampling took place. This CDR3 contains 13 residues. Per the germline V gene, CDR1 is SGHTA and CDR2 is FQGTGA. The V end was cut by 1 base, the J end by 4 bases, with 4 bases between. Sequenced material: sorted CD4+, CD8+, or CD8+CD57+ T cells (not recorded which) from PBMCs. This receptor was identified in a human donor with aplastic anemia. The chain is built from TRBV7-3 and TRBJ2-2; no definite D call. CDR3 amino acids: CASSLKPTGELFF. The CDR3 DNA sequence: TGTGCCAGCAGCTTAAAGCCCACCGGGGAGCTGTTTTTT.